The clone carrying this T cell receptor (beta chain) was observed a few times. Its antigen is not known. The data originate from a study of beta chain features in type 1 diabetes. Study outcomes and limitations: Patients and controls would be equally affected if PCR favored shorter templates. Patients with type 1 diabetes showed fewer VDJ junction insertions and more deletions. Type 1 diabetes patients showed a moderate but significant shortening of TCRB CDR3s in all four CD4+ subsets.

Each population that was sorted was more than 95% pure. What was sequenced were expressed TCRB transcripts, since all of the isolated RNA had been reverse transcribed. Using immunoSEQ multiplex PCR, the repertoire was profiled, and TCRdb retains in-frame clones only, with some absent. The sample lists approximately 360,000 clones; roughly 12% were seen once. This CDR3 is built from 13 residues. Trimming shortened V by 1 base and J by 0 bases, and 3 bases separated the two germline ends. The germline CDR1 and CDR2 sequences are ENHRY and SYGVKD. The chain has TRBV10-3 and TRBJ2-5; no firm D call. This receptor was obtained from a woman between 18 and 30 years old with type 1 diabetes. The sample consisted of naive CD4+ T cells from blood. The CDR3 region has the DNA TGTGCCATCAGTGAGTTCGACCAAGAGACCCAGTACTTC. Amino acid sequence: CAISEFDQETQYF.